This T cell receptor beta chain was identified in a study of cytomegalovirus exposure and HLA in healthy donors. Study conclusions and caveats: Cytomegalovirus association was assigned to approximately 180 TCR beta chains. Researchers left out some V segments, among them TRBV6-2 and TRBV6-3, as indistinguishable. Later, an analysis found that common viral pathogens appeared to be linked with several of the most significant clusters. Later analysis associated a missense DCLRE1C variant with TCR beta V- and J-gene trimming.

A word on this clone: Its matching antigen is unknown.

PCR amplification relied on 60 Vbeta primers (plus 13 Jbeta primers). Here immunoSEQ multiplex PCR was the method, and the copy in TCRdb shows in-frame clones only, minus some. Of 150,000 to 250,000 clones in the sample, approximately 85% were seen once. CDR1 and CDR2 (germline): MDHEN, SYDVKM. With 4 bases clipped from V and 2 bases from J, the junction kept 4 bases outside the gene matches. CDR3 size: 14 residues. This chain uses TRBV28 with TRBJ2-7; 8 positions match TRBD1. This sequence originates from a woman in her forties or fifties in good health and CMV-seronegative. The source material was PBMCs. The CDR3 DNA sequence: TGTGCCAGCAGTTCGACAGGGGAGGCCTACGAGCAGTACTTC. Translated, it gives CASSSTGEAYEQYF.